A single sample is the source of the 14 T cell receptor beta chains below, sequenced in a study of blood T cell repertoires in COVID-19. TCRdb's table, derived via immunoSEQ multiplex PCR, lists solely in-frame clones and lacks some. The sample carries about 220,000 clones, around 82% recorded once. The sequencing input was peripheral blood. Receptors were obtained from a human donor in a cohort sampled during active COVID-19.

CDR3 sequence: CASSLAGTGVSQPQHF. CDR3 in DNA: TGTGCCAGCAGCTTAGCCGGGACAGGGGTAAGTCAGCCCCAGCATTTT. This chain joins TRBV7-2 and TRBJ1-5, with 10 bases identical to TRBD1. Germline V CDR1 and CDR2: SGHTA, FQGNSA. J was trimmed by 6 bases and V by 0 bases; bases with no gene match: 5. The CDR3 length is 16 residues. The full variable domain, with the rest looked up from reference TRBV7-2 and TRBJ1-5, is GAGVSQSPSNKVTEKGKDVELRCDPISGHTALYWYRQSLGQGLEFLIYFQGNSAPDKSGLPSDRFSAERTGGSVSTLTIQRTQQEDSAVYLCASSLAGTGVSQPQHFGDGTRLSIL.

This clone has only one observation. The rearrangement joins TRBV28 to TRBJ2-7, with 11 positions matching TRBD1. CDR3 length equals 19 residues. The ends lost 5 bases at V and 2 bases at J; junction bases unmatched: 17. CDR1 is MDHEN and CDR2 is SYDVKM in the germline V gene. For the CDR3, the DNA is TGTGCCAGCAGTCCGGACAGGGGGCGGGGGCGGCTTCCTACCTACGAGCAGTACTTC. It yields the protein CASSPDRGRGRLPTYEQYF.

The chain couples TRBV27 to TRBJ2-7, with 9 bases that match TRBD2. CDR1 MNHEY and CDR2 SMNVEV come from the germline V gene (reference sequence). CDR3 length equals 15 residues. Trimming took 5 bases from V and 3 from J; bases not matched to a gene: 8. The CDR3 region is CASSPRGGHHYEQYF. In nucleotides, the CDR3 is TGTGCCAGCAGTCCGCGGGGGGGCCACCACTACGAGCAGTACTTC.

The rearrangement uses TRBV5-5 and TRBJ2-7; D ambiguous. Germline CDR1 reads SGHKS; CDR2 reads YYEKEE (reference sequence). The CDR3 has 12 amino acids. Trimming stripped 3 bases from V and 2 bases from J, with 6 bases between. CDR3 loop: CASSYKTYEQYF. CDR3 in DNA: TGTGCCAGCAGCTATAAAACCTACGAGCAGTACTTC.

This clone came up a few times. The rearrangement links TRBV4-2 to TRBJ1-2; unclear D gene. Trimming removed 1 base from V and 1 base from J, with 7 bases in between. CDR3 length: 14 residues. CDR1 and CDR2 (germline): LGHNA, YNFKEQ. The CDR3 DNA reads TGTGCCAGCAGCCAAGGACATGATAACTATGGCTACACCTTC. Its protein product is CASSQGHDNYGYTF.

This rearrangement joins TRBV29-1 to TRBJ2-1; TRBD2 aligns across 9 bases. The CDR3 spans 13 residues. After removal of 3 bases from V and 12 bases from J, the junction contained 9 bases not matched to a gene. Per the germline V gene, CDR1 is SQVTM and CDR2 is ANQGSEA. The CDR3 DNA follows: TGCAGCGTTGAGACTAGCGGCAAATCACCGCAGTTCTTC. Translation gives CSVETSGKSPQFF.

This chain connects TRBV3-1 (or the pseudogene TRBV3-2) to TRBJ2-2, with D uncertain. Germline CDR1 is LGHDT and CDR2 is YNNKEL (reference sequence). V was cut by 0 bases and J by 4 bases, with 6 bases left in between. The CDR3 extends over 14 amino acids. The CDR3 loop reads CASSQDFSTGELFF. The CDR3, as DNA: TGTGCCAGCAGCCAAGATTTCAGCACCGGGGAGCTGTTTTTT.

DNA of the CDR3: TGTGCCACCAGTGATCCGGGAGTTGAGCAGTTCTTC. It specifies CATSDPGVEQFF. The chain carries TRBV24-1 and TRBJ2-1, with TRBD2 as a possible D gene (6 bases). V was trimmed by 3 bases and J by 9 bases, leaving 8 bases between them. Germline V gene sequence: CDR1 KGHDR, CDR2 SFDVKD. This CDR3 contains 12 residues.

V gene TRBV28 combines with J gene TRBJ1-3, with TRBD1 as a possible D gene (6 bases). The V and J ends lost 5 bases and 4 bases respectively, with 18 bases between them. The CDR3 is 16 amino acids. Germline lookup yields CDR1 MDHEN and CDR2 SYDVKM. The CDR3 reads CASSRDPVGTGNTIYF. CDR3 nucleotide sequence: TGTGCCAGCAGTCGCGACCCCGTGGGGACAGGAAACACCATATATTTT.

The chain has TRBV11-1 and TRBJ2-3, with 7 bases aligning to TRBD1. Germline-derived CDR1 and CDR2 are SGHAT and FQDESV (reference sequence). This CDR3 contains 15 residues. Unmatched junction bases numbered 7, after V lost 3 bases and J lost 4 bases. The CDR3, as DNA: TGTGCCAGCAGCTTGAGACAGGGCCTCCCAGATACGCAGTATTTT. This encodes CASSLRQGLPDTQYF.

Only a few counts were recorded for this clone. V and J are TRBV9 and TRBJ1-2, with 8 bases that match TRBD1. The CDR3 spans 14 residues. V was pared by 3 bases and J by 5 bases, with 6 bases of the junction left unmatched. Looked up from germline, CDR1 is SGDLS and CDR2 is YYNGEE. The CDR3: CASSDRTGRYGYTF. CDR3 nucleotide sequence: TGTGCCAGCAGCGATAGGACAGGGCGGTATGGCTACACCTTC.

V usage is TRBV28 and J usage is TRBJ1-2; a possible D gene is TRBD1 (5 bases). This CDR3 has 13 amino acids. Germline CDR1 MDHEN, CDR2 SYDVKM. Trimming cost V 7 bases and J 3 bases, with 12 bases left between them. CDR3 coding DNA: TGTGCCAGCACCTCAGGAGGGGACTATGGCTACACCTTC. Its translation is CASTSGGDYGYTF.

The rearrangement uses TRBV5-6 and TRBJ2-1; the D gene is possibly TRBD1 (5 bases). The germline CDR1 and CDR2 sequences are SGHDT and YYEEEE. The CDR3 contains 14 residues. V lost 10 bases and J lost 0, with 14 bases in between. CDR3 sequence (DNA): TGTGCCGGATCTCGACAGAGCTCCTACAATGAGCAGTTCTTC. Translating gives CAGSRQSSYNEQFF. The full variable domain, rest sourced from reference TRBV5-6 and TRBJ2-1, is DAGVTQSPTHLIKTRGQQVTLRCSPKSGHDTVSWYQQALGQGPQFIFQYYEEEERQRGNFPDRFSGHQFPNYSSELNVNALLLGDSALYLCAGSRQSSYNEQFFGPGTRLTVL.

CDR3 amino acids: CAWSLSGGAVGELFF. The CDR3 coding sequence is TGTGCCTGGAGCCTTAGCGGGGGGGCCGTCGGGGAGCTGTTTTTT. V is TRBV30 and J is TRBJ2-2, with 11 bases lining up with TRBD2. There are 15 residues in the CDR3. The V segment lost 3 bases and the J segment 7 bases; nucleotides outside the gene matches: 7. CDR1 GTSNPN and CDR2 SVGIG come from the germline V gene (reference sequence).